Included here is one T cell receptor beta chain sequence, with context. Across 20 to 25 US areas, participants ranged in age from about 18 to 100 years. Assignments of participants to cohorts depended upon their own reported clinical history. Cohort 3 donors were reported recovered after two negative PCRs, clearance, or symptom resolution. Sequenced by immunoSEQ multiplex PCR; TCRdb stores in-frame clones only, minus some. This sample has roughly 200,000 clones; 70% to 90% occur once, and the top ten carry roughly 1.2%. The sample is drawn from a study of blood T cell repertoires in COVID-19. At the level of the study: Samples taken during acute and convalescent COVID-19 were collected in the United States, Italy and Spain.

V trimming: 2 bases; J trimming: 2 bases; junction bases outside the gene matches: 9. The germline V gene has CDR1 KGHSH and CDR2 LQKENI. This CDR3 has 17 residues. The sample comprised PBMCs or T cells enriched from blood (not recorded which). The receptor was isolated from a man aged 25-45 years who had recovered from COVID-19. The chain combines TRBV18 with TRBJ2-1; 7 bases are a match to TRBD1. This CDR3 is CASSPDRVVSPYNEQFF. CDR3 DNA sequence: TGTGCCAGCTCACCAGACAGGGTGGTATCCCCCTACAATGAGCAGTTCTTC.